The present TCR beta chain was sequenced within a study of OX40 agonist ivuxolimab in advanced cancers. Study background: Hepatocellular carcinoma, melanoma, renal cell or head and neck cancer was diagnosed in the dose-escalation patients. Findings and caveats of the study: Averaging showed that CD8+ T cells had more expanded clones than CD4+ did. By week 6 at 0.1 to 3.0 mg/kg, blood CD4+ and CD8+ T cells had expanded clonally.

Clones were read by immunoSEQ multiplex PCR, and TCRdb kept only the in-frame ones, dropping some. This sample has 100,000 or so clones, with around nine tenths found just once. Worth noting for this clone: Its antigen is unknown.

Patients were excluded for autoimmune disease history or systemic immunosuppression. The germline gives CDR1 SGDLS, CDR2 YYNGEE. V shed 4 bases and J shed 0 bases, with 21 bases lying between them. The CDR3 has 18 amino acids. The clonotype was recovered from an adult with an advanced solid tumor such as melanoma, head and neck, liver or kidney cancer. Sequenced material: CD4+ or CD8+ T cells sorted from blood, taken in a trial of the OX40 agonist ivuxolimab. The chain carries TRBV9 and TRBJ2-3; D may be TRBD2 (6 bases). CDR3 amino acids: CASSPRFGGLTSTDTQYF. DNA of the CDR3: TGTGCCAGCAGCCCCCGGTTCGGGGGTTTAACTAGCACAGATACGCAGTATTTT. Filled out from reference TRBV9 and TRBJ2-3, the complete variable domain reads DSGVTQTPKHLITATGQRVTLRCSPRSGDLSVYWYQQSLDQGLQFLIQYYNGEERAKGNILERFSAQQFPDLHSELNLSSLELGDSALYFCASSPRFGGLTSTDTQYFGPGTRLTVL.